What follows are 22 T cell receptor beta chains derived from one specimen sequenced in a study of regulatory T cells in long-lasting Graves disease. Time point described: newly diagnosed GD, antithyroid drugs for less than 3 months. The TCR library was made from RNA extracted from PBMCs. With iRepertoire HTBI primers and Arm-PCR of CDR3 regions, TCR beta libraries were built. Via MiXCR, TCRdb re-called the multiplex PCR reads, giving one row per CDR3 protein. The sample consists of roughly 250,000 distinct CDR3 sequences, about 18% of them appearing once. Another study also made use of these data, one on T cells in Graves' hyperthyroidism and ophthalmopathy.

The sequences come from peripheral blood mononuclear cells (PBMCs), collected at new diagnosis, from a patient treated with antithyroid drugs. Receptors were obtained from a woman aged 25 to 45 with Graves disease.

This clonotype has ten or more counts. CDR3 DNA: TGTGCCGTCAGTGGCAGAAGCACAGATACGCAGTATTTT. It yields the protein CAVSGRSTDTQYF. The J gene is TRBJ2-3, the V gene TRBV7-9; D is uncertain. Germline V gene data show CDR1 as SEHNR and CDR2 as FQNEAQ (reference sequence). V gave up 11 bases and J gave up 0 bases, with 12 bases separating them. The CDR3 covers 13 residues.

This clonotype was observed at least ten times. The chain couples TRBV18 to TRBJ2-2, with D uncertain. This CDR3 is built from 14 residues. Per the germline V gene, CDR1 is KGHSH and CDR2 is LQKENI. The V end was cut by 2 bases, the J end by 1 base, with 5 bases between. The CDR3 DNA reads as TGTGCCAGCTCACCAGCGCAGAACACCGGGGAGCTGTTTTTT. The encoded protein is CASSPAQNTGELFF.

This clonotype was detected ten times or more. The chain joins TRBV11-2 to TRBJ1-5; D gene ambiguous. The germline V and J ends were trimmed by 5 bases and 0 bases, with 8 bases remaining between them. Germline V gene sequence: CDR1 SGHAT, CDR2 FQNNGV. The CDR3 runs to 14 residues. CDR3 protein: CASSGDGSNQPQHF. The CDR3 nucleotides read TGTGCCAGCAGCGGCGACGGTAGCAATCAGCCCCAGCATTTT.

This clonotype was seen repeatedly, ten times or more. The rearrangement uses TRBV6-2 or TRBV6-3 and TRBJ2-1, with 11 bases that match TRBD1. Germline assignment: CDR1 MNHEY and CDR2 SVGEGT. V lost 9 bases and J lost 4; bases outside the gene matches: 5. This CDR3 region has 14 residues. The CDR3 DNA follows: TGTGCCAGTGCCCGGGACAGGGGGTACAATGAGCAGTTCTTC. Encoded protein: CASARDRGYNEQFF.

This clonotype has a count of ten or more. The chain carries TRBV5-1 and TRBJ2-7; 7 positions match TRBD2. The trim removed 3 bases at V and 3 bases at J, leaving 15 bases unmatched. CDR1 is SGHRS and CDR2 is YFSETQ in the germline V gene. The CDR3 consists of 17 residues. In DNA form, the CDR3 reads TGCGCCAGCAGCTGGGGGGGTCGGGGGGTCGCGGGCTACGAGCAGTACTTC. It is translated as CASSWGGRGVAGYEQYF.

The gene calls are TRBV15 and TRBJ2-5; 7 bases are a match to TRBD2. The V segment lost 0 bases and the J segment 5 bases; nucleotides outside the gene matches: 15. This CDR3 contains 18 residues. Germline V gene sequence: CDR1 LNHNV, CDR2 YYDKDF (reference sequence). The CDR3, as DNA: TGTGCCACCAGCAGAGATGGGGGAGGGATCGGGCTCTATGAGACCCAGTACTTC. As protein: CATSRDGGGIGLYETQYF.

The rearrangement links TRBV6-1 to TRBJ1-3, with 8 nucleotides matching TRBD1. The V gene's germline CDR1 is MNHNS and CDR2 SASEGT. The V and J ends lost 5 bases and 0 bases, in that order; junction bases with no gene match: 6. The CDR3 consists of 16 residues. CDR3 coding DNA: TGTGCCAGCAGTCTCCACAGGGGGAGCTCTGGAAACACCATATATTTT. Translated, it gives CASSLHRGSSGNTIYF.

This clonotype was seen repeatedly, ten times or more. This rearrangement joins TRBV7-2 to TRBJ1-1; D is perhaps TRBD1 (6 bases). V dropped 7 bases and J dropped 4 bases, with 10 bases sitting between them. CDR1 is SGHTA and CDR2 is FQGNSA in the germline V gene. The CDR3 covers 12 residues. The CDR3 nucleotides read TGTGCCAGCAATAGGGGGGGCACTGAAGCTTTCTTT. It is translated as CASNRGGTEAFF. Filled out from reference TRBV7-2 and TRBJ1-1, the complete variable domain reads GAGVSQSPSNKVTEKGKDVELRCDPISGHTALYWYRQSLGQGLEFLIYFQGNSAPDKSGLPSDRFSAERTGGSVSTLTIQRTQQEDSAVYLCASNRGGTEAFFGQGTRLTVV.

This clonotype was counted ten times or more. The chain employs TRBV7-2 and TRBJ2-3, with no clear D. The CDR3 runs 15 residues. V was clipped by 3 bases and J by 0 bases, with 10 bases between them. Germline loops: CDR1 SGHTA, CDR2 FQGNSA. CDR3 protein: CASSLASTSTDTQYF. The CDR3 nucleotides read TGTGCCAGCAGCTTGGCGTCCACTAGCACAGATACGCAGTATTTT.

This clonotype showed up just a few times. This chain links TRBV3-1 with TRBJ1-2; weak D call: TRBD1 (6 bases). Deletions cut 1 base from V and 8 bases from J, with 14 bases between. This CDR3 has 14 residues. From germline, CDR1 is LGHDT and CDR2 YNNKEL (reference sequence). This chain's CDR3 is CASSQGRSGEGYTF. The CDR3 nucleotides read TGTGCCAGCAGCCAAGGACGTTCAGGGGAAGGCTACACCTTC. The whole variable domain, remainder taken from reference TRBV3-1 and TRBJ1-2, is DTAVSQTPKYLVTQMGNDKSIKCEQNLGHDTMYWYKQDSKKFLKIMFSYNNKELIINETVPNRFSPKSPDKAHLNLHINSLELGDSAVYFCASSQGRSGEGYTFGSGTRLTVV.

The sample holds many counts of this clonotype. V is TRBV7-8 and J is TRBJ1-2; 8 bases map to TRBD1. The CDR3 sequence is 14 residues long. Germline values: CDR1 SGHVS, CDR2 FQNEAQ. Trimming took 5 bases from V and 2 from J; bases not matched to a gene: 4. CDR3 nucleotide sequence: TGTGCCAGCAGCAGGACAGGGACCAACTATGGCTACACCTTC. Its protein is CASSRTGTNYGYTF. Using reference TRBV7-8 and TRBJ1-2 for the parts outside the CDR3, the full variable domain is GAGVSQSPRYKVAKRGQDVALRCDPISGHVSLFWYQQALGQGPEFLTYFQNEAQLDKSGLPSDRFFAERPEGSVSTLKIQRTQQEDSAVYLCASSRTGTNYGYTFGSGTRLTVV.

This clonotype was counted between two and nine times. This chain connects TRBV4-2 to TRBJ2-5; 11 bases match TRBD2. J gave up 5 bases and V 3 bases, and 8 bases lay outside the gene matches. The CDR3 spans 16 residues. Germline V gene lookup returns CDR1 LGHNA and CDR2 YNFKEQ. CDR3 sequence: CASSQGSGGARETQYF. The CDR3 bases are TGTGCCAGCAGCCAGGGTAGCGGGGGGGCCCGGGAGACCCAGTACTTC.

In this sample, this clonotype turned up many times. The CDR3 coding sequence is TGTGCCAGCAGCCTTGGACCCATAGGGAATCAGCCCCAGCATTTT. Its translation is CASSLGPIGNQPQHF. The chain recombines TRBV7-2 with TRBJ1-5; D is undetermined. The CDR3 is 15 amino acids. Trimming stripped 5 bases from V and 4 bases from J, with 15 bases between. Per the germline V gene, CDR1 is SGHTA and CDR2 is FQGNSA.

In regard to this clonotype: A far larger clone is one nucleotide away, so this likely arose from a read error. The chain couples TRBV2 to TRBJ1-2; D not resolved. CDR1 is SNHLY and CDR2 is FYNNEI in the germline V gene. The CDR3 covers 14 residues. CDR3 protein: CASSFEPTVSGCTF. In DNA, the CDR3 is TGTGCCAGCAGCTTCGAACCGACGGTGTCTGGCTGCACCTTC. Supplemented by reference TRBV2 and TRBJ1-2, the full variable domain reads EPEVTQTPSHQVTQMGQEVILRCVPISNHLYFYWYRQILGQKVEFLVSFYNNEISEKSEIFDDQFSVERPDGSNFTLKIRSTKLEDSAMYFCASSFEPTVSGCTFGSGTRLTVV.

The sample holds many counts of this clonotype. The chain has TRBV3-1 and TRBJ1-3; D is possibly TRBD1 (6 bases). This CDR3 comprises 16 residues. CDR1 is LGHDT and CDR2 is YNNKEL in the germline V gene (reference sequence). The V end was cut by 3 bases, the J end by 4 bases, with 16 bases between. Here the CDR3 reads CASSQQQGRHGNTIYF. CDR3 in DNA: TGTGCCAGCAGCCAGCAACAGGGTAGGCACGGAAACACCATATATTTT.

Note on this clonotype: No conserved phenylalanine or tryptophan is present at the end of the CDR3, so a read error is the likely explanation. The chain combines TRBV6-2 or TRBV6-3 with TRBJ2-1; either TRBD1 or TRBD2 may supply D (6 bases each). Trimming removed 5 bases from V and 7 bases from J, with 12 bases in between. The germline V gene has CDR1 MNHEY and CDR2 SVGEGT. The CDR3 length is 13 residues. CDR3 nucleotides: TGTGCCAGCAGTCCGCGAGGGGGGAATGAGCAGTTCCTC. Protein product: CASSPRGGNEQFL.

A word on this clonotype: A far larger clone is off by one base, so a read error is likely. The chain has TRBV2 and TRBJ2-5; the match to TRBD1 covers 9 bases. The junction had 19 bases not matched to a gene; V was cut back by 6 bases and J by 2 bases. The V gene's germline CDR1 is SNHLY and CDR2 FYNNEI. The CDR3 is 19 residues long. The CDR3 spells CASSRRQGDGWREQETQYF. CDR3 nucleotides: TGTGCCAGCAGCCGACGACAGGGGGATGGATGGCGGGAACAAGAGACCCAGTACTTC.

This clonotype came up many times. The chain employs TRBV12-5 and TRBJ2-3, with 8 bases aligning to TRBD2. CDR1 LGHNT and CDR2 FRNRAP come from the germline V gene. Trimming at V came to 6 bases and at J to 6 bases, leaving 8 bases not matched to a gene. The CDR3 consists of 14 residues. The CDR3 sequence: CASGPGGVLDTQYF. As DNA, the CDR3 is TGTGCTAGTGGACCGGGGGGGGTTCTCGATACGCAGTATTTT.

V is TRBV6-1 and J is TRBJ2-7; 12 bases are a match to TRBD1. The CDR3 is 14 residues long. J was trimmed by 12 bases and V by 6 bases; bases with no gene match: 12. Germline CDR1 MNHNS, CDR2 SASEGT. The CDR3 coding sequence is TGTGCCAGCAGACGGGACAGGGGGCGTTTTGATACGTACTTC. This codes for CASRRDRGRFDTYF.

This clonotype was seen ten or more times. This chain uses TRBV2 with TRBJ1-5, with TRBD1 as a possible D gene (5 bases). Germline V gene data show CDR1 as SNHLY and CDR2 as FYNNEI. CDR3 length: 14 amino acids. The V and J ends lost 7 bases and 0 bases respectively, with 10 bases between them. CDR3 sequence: CASMDTYSNQPQHF. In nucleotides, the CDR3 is TGTGCCAGCATGGACACCTATAGCAATCAGCCCCAGCATTTT.

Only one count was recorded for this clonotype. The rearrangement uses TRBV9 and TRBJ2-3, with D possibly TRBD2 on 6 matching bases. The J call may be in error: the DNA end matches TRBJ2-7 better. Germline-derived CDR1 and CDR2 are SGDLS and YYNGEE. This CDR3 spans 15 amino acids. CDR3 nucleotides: TGTGCCAGCAGCCCCGGACCGGGAGTGGGCAATGAGCAGTACTTC. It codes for CASSPGPGVGNEQYF.

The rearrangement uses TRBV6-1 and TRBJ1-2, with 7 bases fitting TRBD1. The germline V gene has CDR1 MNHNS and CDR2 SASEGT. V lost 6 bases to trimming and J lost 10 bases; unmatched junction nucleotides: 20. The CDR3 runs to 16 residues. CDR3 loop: CASSVEPRGPFGDYTF. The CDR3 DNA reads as TGTGCCAGCAGCGTTGAACCAAGGGGGCCTTTCGGGGACTACACCTTC.